This is a list of T cell receptor beta chains from one sample in a study of identical twins. TCRdb recomputed calls from the 5' RACE reads with MiXCR, one row per CDR3 protein. The table lists over 200,000 distinct CDR3 sequences, approximately 7.1% of them singletons. These records were also assigned to another study, of T cells expressing NK-cell markers.

The sequenced sample consisted of CD8+ T cells sorted from blood. Source of these receptors: a woman aged 18-29 years in good health. The CDR3 runs from the conserved cysteine through the conserved F or W. Fields, in order: V gene, D gene, J gene, clone size, CDR3 DNA, CDR3 protein. The D gene is left open where the match is weak. Clone size appears in some rows only: once, few, many, or a class for an expanded clone.

V gene: TRBV11-1; D gene: NA; J gene: TRBJ2-7; clone size: many; CDR3 DNA: TGTGCCAGCAGCTTAATTCAGGACTCCTACGAGCAGTACTTC; CDR3 protein: CASSLIQDSYEQYF
V gene: TRBV20-1; D gene: NA; J gene: TRBJ1-1; clone size: many; CDR3 DNA: TGCAGTGCTATCCACGGACTAATCGGGGAGGAAGCTTTCTTT; CDR3 protein: CSAIHGLIGEEAFF
V gene: TRBV6-1; D gene: NA; J gene: TRBJ1-2; clone size: few; CDR3 DNA: TGTGCCAGCTTCGGGATACGCTATGGCTACACCTTC; CDR3 protein: CASFGIRYGYTF
V gene: TRBV7-9; D gene: NA; J gene: TRBJ2-7; clone size: few; CDR3 DNA: TGTGCCAGCAGCCACACAGTCTACGAGCAGTACTTC; CDR3 protein: CASSHTVYEQYF
V gene: TRBV12-3/TRBV12-4; D gene: TRBD1; J gene: TRBJ2-7; clone size: many; CDR3 DNA: TGTGCCAGCACCTCGGGATACAGGGGGCAATCCTACGAGCAGTACTTC; CDR3 protein: CASTSGYRGQSYEQYF
V gene: TRBV2; D gene: TRBD2; J gene: TRBJ2-7; clone size: many; CDR3 DNA: TGTGCCAGCAGTGGGTCTAGCGGGTCCTACGAGCAGTACTTC; CDR3 protein: CASSGSSGSYEQYF
V gene: TRBV5-1; D gene: TRBD2; J gene: TRBJ2-1; clone size: NA; CDR3 DNA: TGCGCCAGCAGCTTTACAGCGGCCCGGGGGGATGAGCAGTTCTTC; CDR3 protein: CASSFTAARGDEQFF
V gene: TRBV4-3; D gene: TRBD2; J gene: TRBJ2-7; clone size: NA; CDR3 DNA: TGCGCCAGCAGCCAAGCCTTAACTAGCGGGTTTCCCTACGAGCAGTACTTC; CDR3 protein: CASSQALTSGFPYEQYF
V gene: TRBV12-3/TRBV12-4; D gene: NA; J gene: TRBJ1-2; clone size: few; CDR3 DNA: TGTGCCAGCAGTTTAGGGGAGGACCCGGGCGATGGCTACACCTTC; CDR3 protein: CASSLGEDPGDGYTF
V gene: TRBV13; D gene: TRBD1; J gene: TRBJ2-7; clone size: few; CDR3 DNA: TGTGCCAGCAGCCCTAGAATGGGACAGGTGGTCTACGAGCAGTACTTC; CDR3 protein: CASSPRMGQVVYEQYF
V gene: TRBV4-3; D gene: TRBD1; J gene: TRBJ2-1; clone size: many; CDR3 DNA: TGCGCCAGCAGCCAAGATAGAGACAGGGGTAACGAGCAGTTCTTC; CDR3 protein: CASSQDRDRGNEQFF
V gene: TRBV28; D gene: TRBD2; J gene: TRBJ2-7; clone size: few; CDR3 DNA: TGTGCCAGCAGTTTGGGCGGGAGCCGTTCCTACGAGCAGTACTTC; CDR3 protein: CASSLGGSRSYEQYF
V gene: TRBV3-1; D gene: NA; J gene: TRBJ2-7; clone size: many; CDR3 DNA: TGTGCCAGCAGCGAAGGAGTGGAGTTTCCATTCTACGAGCAGTACTTC; CDR3 protein: CASSEGVEFPFYEQYF
V gene: TRBV9; D gene: NA; J gene: TRBJ1-1; clone size: many; CDR3 DNA: TGTGCCAGCAGCGCCCCCCTTTCGCTGACTGAAGCTTTCTTT; CDR3 protein: CASSAPLSLTEAFF
V gene: TRBV5-5; D gene: NA; J gene: TRBJ1-5; clone size: NA; CDR3 DNA: TGTGCCATCGGCCCCGGGATTAGTCAGCCCCAGCATTTT; CDR3 protein: CAIGPGISQPQHF
V gene: TRBV27; D gene: NA; J gene: TRBJ2-2; clone size: few; CDR3 DNA: TGTGCCAGCAGTCCACCCTGGGGCACCGGGGAGCTGTTTTTT; CDR3 protein: CASSPPWGTGELFF
V gene: TRBV10-3; D gene: TRBD1; J gene: TRBJ1-1; clone size: few; CDR3 DNA: TGTGCCATCAGTGATCCGACAGGGGGGAACACTGAAGCTTTCTTT; CDR3 protein: CAISDPTGGNTEAFF
V gene: TRBV12-3/TRBV12-4; D gene: TRBD2; J gene: TRBJ2-5; clone size: many; CDR3 DNA: TGTGCCACCCGGCGGGGGGAGACCCAGTACTTC; CDR3 protein: CATRRGETQYF
V gene: TRBV20-1; D gene: NA; J gene: TRBJ2-3; clone size: few; CDR3 DNA: TGCAGTGCTAGTGGAACTGCTGATACGCAGTATTTT; CDR3 protein: CSASGTADTQYF
V gene: TRBV7-9; D gene: TRBD1; J gene: TRBJ2-1; clone size: NA; CDR3 DNA: TGTGCCAGCAGAACGGACAGGAGCTCCTACAATGAGCAGTTCTTC; CDR3 protein: CASRTDRSSYNEQFF
V gene: TRBV9; D gene: NA; J gene: TRBJ1-4; clone size: NA; CDR3 DNA: TGTGCCAGCAGCCCCCCCGAGGGACATATCTACCCAACTAATGAAAAACTGTTTTTT; CDR3 protein: CASSPPEGHIYPTNEKLFF
V gene: TRBV29-1; D gene: NA; J gene: TRBJ1-2; clone size: few; CDR3 DNA: TGCAGCTCCGTCGGCGGGGGGGATCCTAACTATGGCTACACCTTC; CDR3 protein: CSSVGGGDPNYGYTF
V gene: TRBV27; D gene: NA; J gene: TRBJ2-5; clone size: few; CDR3 DNA: TGTGCCAGCAGTCCTCTCGGGGTTCAAGAGACCCAGTACTTC; CDR3 protein: CASSPLGVQETQYF
V gene: TRBV27; D gene: NA; J gene: TRBJ1-1; clone size: NA; CDR3 DNA: TGTGCCAGCAGTTCTCTCGGGCGGGCGCGGGGGACTGAAGCTTTCTTT; CDR3 protein: CASSSLGRARGTEAFF
V gene: TRBV7-7; D gene: NA; J gene: TRBJ1-4; clone size: NA; CDR3 DNA: TGTGCTCCAAGGGGCAGCGGGGAAAAACTGTTTTTT; CDR3 protein: CAPRGSGEKLFF
V gene: TRBV9; D gene: TRBD1; J gene: TRBJ1-1; clone size: few; CDR3 DNA: TGTGCCAGCAGCGCCCGGACAGGGGCCTTGGGCACTGAAGCTTTCTTT; CDR3 protein: CASSARTGALGTEAFF
V gene: TRBV9; D gene: TRBD1; J gene: TRBJ2-5; clone size: many; CDR3 DNA: TGTGCCAGCAGCGCCGGGCGGACAGGGGAGACCCAGTACTTC; CDR3 protein: CASSAGRTGETQYF